This record covers a single TCR beta chain. Its antigen is not known. The length of the CDR3 is 13 residues. Trimming cost V 8 bases and J 5 bases, with 15 bases left between them. Germline values: CDR1 LNHDA, CDR2 SQIVND (reference sequence). Clones were sequenced by immunoSEQ multiplex PCR, and TCRdb holds only the in-frame ones, with some missing. Altogether fewer than 250,000 clones are present, over 80% being singletons, with the ten largest covering more than 13%. These data come from a study of cytomegalovirus exposure and HLA in healthy donors. Overall study context: The same platform was used for the 100 to 150 validation repertoires and the roughly 640 first-cohort repertoires, a later analysis reported. Findings and limits, study-wide: Published work reported that the classifier diagnosed cytomegalovirus status with high specificity and sensitivity. Researchers catalogued over 150 TCR beta chains as cytomegalovirus-associated.

The genes are TRBV19 and TRBJ1-1; D is possibly TRBD1 (5 bases). Material for sequencing was PBMCs. The sequence derives from a woman between 25 and 40 years old in good health and CMV-seropositive. CDR3 nucleotides: TGTGCCAGTTCCTCCAGGGAGAGAACTGAAGCTTTCTTT. Translating it yields CASSSRERTEAFF.